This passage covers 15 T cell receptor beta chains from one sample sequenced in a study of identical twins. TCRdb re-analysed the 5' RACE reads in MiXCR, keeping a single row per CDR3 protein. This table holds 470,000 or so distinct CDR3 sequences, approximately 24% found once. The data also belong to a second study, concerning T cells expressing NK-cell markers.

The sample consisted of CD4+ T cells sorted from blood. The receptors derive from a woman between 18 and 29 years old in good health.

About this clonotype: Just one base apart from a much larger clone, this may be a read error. DNA of the CDR3: TGTGCCAGCAGTTTCCGACAGACTGAAGCTTTCTTT. As protein: CASSFRQTEAFF. The V call is TRBV12-3 or TRBV12-4, the J call TRBJ1-1; perhaps TRBD1 as D (5 bases). The CDR3 runs to 12 residues. Deletions cut 3 bases from V and 5 bases from J, with 7 bases between.

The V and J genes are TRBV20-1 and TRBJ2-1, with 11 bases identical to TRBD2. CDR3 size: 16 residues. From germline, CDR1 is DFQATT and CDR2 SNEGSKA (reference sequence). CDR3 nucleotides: TGCAGCCCGACTAGCGGGATTTCCCATTCCTACAATGAGCAGTTCTTC. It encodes CSPTSGISHSYNEQFF.

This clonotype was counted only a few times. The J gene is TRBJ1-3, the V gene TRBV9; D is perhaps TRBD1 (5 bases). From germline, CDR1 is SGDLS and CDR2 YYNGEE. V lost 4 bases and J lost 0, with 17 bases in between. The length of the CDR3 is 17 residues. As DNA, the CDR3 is TGTGCCAGCAGCCCTTGGACATTTTCGGACTCTGGAAACACCATATATTTT. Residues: CASSPWTFSDSGNTIYF. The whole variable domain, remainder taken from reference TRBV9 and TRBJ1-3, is DSGVTQTPKHLITATGQRVTLRCSPRSGDLSVYWYQQSLDQGLQFLIQYYNGEERAKGNILERFSAQQFPDLHSELNLSSLELGDSALYFCASSPWTFSDSGNTIYFGEGSWLTVV.

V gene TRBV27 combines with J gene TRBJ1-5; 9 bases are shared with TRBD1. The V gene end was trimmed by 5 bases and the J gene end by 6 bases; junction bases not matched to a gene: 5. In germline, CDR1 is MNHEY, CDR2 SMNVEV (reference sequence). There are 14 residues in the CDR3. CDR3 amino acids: CASSPDRGSQPQHF. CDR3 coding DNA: TGTGCCAGCAGTCCGGACAGGGGAAGTCAGCCCCAGCATTTT.

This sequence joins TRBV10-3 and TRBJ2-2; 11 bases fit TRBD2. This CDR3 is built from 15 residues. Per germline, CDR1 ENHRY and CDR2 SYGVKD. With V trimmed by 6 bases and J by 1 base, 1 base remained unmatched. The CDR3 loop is CAISGLAGNTGELFF. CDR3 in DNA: TGTGCCATCAGCGGACTAGCGGGGAACACCGGGGAGCTGTTTTTT.

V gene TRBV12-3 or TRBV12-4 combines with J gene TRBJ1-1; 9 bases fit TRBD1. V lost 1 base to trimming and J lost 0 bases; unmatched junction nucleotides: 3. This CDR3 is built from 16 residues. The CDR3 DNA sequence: TGTGCCAGCAGTTTAGGGGGGGACAGGGTGAACACTGAAGCTTTCTTT. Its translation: CASSLGGDRVNTEAFF.

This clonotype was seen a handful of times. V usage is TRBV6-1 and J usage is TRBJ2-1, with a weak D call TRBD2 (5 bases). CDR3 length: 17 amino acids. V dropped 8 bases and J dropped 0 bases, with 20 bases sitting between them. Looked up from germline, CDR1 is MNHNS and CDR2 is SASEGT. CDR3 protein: CASSRWASQLSYNEQFF. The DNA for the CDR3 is TGTGCCAGCTCTCGTTGGGCTAGCCAACTCTCCTACAATGAGCAGTTCTTC.

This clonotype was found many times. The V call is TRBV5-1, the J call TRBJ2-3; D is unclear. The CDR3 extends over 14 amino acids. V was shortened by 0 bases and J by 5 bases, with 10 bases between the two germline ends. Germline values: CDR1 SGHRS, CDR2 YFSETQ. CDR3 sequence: CASSLGRAEDTQYF. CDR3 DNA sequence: TGCGCCAGCAGCTTGGGTCGGGCTGAAGATACGCAGTATTTT.

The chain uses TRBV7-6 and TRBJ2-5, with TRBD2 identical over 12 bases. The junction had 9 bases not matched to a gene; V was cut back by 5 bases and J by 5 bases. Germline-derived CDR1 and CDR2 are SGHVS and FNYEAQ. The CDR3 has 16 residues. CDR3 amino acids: CASSLGLAGKEETQYF. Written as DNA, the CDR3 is TGTGCCAGCAGCCTCGGACTAGCGGGAAAGGAGGAGACCCAGTACTTC.

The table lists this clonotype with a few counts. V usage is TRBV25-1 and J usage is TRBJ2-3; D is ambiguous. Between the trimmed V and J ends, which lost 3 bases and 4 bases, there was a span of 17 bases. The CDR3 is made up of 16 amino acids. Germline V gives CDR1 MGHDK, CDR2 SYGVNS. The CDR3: CASSELPGRGADTQYF. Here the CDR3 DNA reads TGTGCCAGCAGTGAGCTCCCAGGTCGTGGAGCAGATACGCAGTATTTT.

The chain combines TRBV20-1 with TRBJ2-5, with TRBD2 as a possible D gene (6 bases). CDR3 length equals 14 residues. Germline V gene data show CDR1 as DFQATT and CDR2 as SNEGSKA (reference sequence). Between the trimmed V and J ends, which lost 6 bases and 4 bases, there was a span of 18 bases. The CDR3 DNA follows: TGCAGTGCAGAAAACAGCGTGGGGGGAGAGACCCAGTACTTC. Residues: CSAENSVGGETQYF.

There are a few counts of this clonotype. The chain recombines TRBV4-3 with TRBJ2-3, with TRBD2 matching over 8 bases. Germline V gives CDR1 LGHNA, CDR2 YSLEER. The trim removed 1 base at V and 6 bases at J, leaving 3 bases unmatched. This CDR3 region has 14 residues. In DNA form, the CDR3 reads TGCGCCAGCAGCCAAGGGCGGGAGGAGGATACGCAGTATTTT. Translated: CASSQGREEDTQYF.

The CDR3 nucleotides read TGTGCCAGCAGTGTACAGGGGGGGGAGACCCAGTACTTC. This encodes CASSVQGGETQYF. The chain recombines TRBV12-3 or TRBV12-4 with TRBJ2-5; perhaps TRBD1 as D (8 bases). The CDR3 runs 13 residues. Between the trimmed V and J ends, which lost 5 bases and 5 bases, there was a span of 12 bases.

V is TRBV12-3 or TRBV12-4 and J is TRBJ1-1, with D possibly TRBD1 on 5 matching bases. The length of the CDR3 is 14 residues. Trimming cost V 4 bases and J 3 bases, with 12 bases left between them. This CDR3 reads CASSSQDSYTEAFF. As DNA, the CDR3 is TGTGCCAGCAGTTCCCAAGACAGCTACACTGAAGCTTTCTTT.

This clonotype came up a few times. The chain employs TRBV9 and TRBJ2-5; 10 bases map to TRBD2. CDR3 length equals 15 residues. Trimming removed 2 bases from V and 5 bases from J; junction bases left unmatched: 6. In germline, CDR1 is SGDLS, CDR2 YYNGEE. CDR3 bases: TGTGCCAGCAGCGTCTCTAGCGGGGGTCGGGAGACCCAGTACTTC. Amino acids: CASSVSSGGRETQYF.